This TCR beta chain is from a study of breast tumors, draining lymph nodes, adjacent tissues. Axillary draining lymph nodes of breast cancer patients supplied the node samples. With 1 base clipped from V and 0 bases from J, the junction kept 3 bases outside the gene matches. The CDR3 is made up of 16 amino acids. Germline loops: CDR1 DFQATT, CDR2 SNEGSKA (reference sequence). In its sample, this clonotype was seen many times. The antigen is not known. TCRdb processed the multiplex PCR reads anew with MiXCR; each CDR3 protein has one entry. The sample shows about 130,000 distinct CDR3 sequences, about 20% of them seen only once. General study results and limits: Tumor repertoires ranked between lymph nodes and nontumor tissue in diversity, with V and J gene preferences. Data only fit, rather than demonstrated, lymph node origin of most tumor T cells. The data were judged consistent with most tumor T cells coming from lymph node and expanding in tumor.

The sequenced material came from axillary lymph node tissue. The chain couples TRBV20-1 to TRBJ1-5; 10 bases are shared with TRBD1. This TCR was recovered from a female donor with breast cancer. Some clones in this sample may be carry-over from other donors' samples. In nucleotides, the CDR3 is TGCAGTGCTAGAGGGGGACAGGGGTATAGCAATCAGCCCCAGCATTTT. It is translated as CSARGGQGYSNQPQHF.